This TCR beta chain originates from a study of shared clonotypes between healthy human individuals. As for the study in general: For every donor, three CD4 naive, three CD4 memory, two CD8 naive and one CD8 memory plates were used.

Broader study findings: When compared with the clonotypes that were shared by all four sorted-subset donors, the non-shared clonotypes turned out to have lower generation probabilities.

Trimming took off 0 bases at V and 2 bases at J, with 18 bases between the two ends. Germline assignment: CDR1 SGHTA and CDR2 FQGNSA. CDR3 size: 18 residues. Turning to this clone: What it binds is not known.

Assay used: immunoSEQ multiplex PCR; TCRdb lists only in-frame clones, some missing. The repertoire includes some 690,000 clones, about 92% of them detected once, and around a third sits in the top ten. Specimen: memory CD8+ T cells from PBMCs. Subset of the sample: CD45RO+ cells pooled with CCR7-negative TemRA cells. The V call is TRBV7-2, the J call TRBJ2-3; possibly TRBD2 for D (5 bases). The sequence was collected from a young man in good health. Some clones in this sample may be carry-over from other donors' samples. The DNA for the CDR3 is TGTGCCAGCAGCTTAGCCGTCGGCGGGCCCGCCTCCACAGATACGCAGTATTTT. This encodes CASSLAVGGPASTDTQYF.